The 22 T cell receptor beta chains below come from one sample, sequenced in a study of CD8+ T cells in alopecia areata. The treatment is: oral pan-JAK inhibitor, 5-10 mg twice daily. RNA extraction and reverse transcription yielded cDNA as sequencing template. Sequenced by immunoSEQ multiplex PCR; TCRdb stores in-frame clones only, minus some. Of some 150,000 clones detected, around 50% appear once; the ten largest clones hold 15% to 20%. The sequencing used CD8+ T cells sorted from blood, collected at week 4, from a patient treated with tofacitinib. These receptors all come from a human donor with alopecia areata.

The rearrangement links TRBV15 to TRBJ2-2; D possibly corresponds to TRBD2 (5 bases). The V end was cut by 9 bases, the J end by 5 bases, with 25 bases between. This CDR3 is built from 17 residues. Germline V gives CDR1 LNHNV, CDR2 YYDKDF (reference sequence). The CDR3 DNA follows: TGTGCCACAGCAGAAACGCCCGACGGGGTCGGAACCGGGGAGCTGTTTTTT. Translating it yields CATAETPDGVGTGELFF. Drawing the rest from reference TRBV15 and TRBJ2-2, the complete variable domain is DAMVIQNPRYQVTQFGKPVTLSCSQTLNHNVMYWYQQKSSQAPKLLFHYYDKDFNNEADTPDNFQSRRPNTSFCFLDIRSPGLGDTAMYLCATAETPDGVGTGELFFGEGSRLTVL.

This chain joins TRBV5-1 and TRBJ2-7, with D perhaps being TRBD1 or TRBD2 (5 bases each). V was shortened by 4 bases and J by 3 bases, with 20 bases between the two germline ends. The germline V gene encodes CDR1 SGHRS and CDR2 YFSETQ. The CDR3 totals 16 residues. For the CDR3, the DNA is TGCGCCAGCAGCCCCAAACGATTCGGGGACGACTACGAGCAGTACTTC. This encodes CASSPKRFGDDYEQYF.

As regards this clone: Other DNA sequences in this sample translate to the same CDR3. This chain links TRBV5-6 with TRBJ2-7, with D unclear. Germline V lookup: CDR1 SGHDT, CDR2 YYEEEE. This CDR3 comprises 12 residues. Between the trimmed V and J ends, which lost 0 bases and 2 bases, there was a span of 3 bases. CDR3 protein: CASSLVAYEQYF. The CDR3 DNA is TGTGCCAGCAGCTTGGTGGCCTACGAGCAGTACTTC. Variable domain in full (rest from reference TRBV5-6 and TRBJ2-7): DAGVTQSPTHLIKTRGQQVTLRCSPKSGHDTVSWYQQALGQGPQFIFQYYEEEERQRGNFPDRFSGHQFPNYSSELNVNALLLGDSALYLCASSLVAYEQYFGPGTRLTVT.

This clone was observed a handful of times. This chain links TRBV13 with TRBJ2-3, with 12 bases that match TRBD2. Germline trimming cut 4 bases from V and 3 bases from J; bases unmatched to any gene: 2. The germline V gene encodes CDR1 PRHDT and CDR2 FYEKMQ (reference sequence). The CDR3 covers 15 residues. CDR3: CASSSTSGGTDTQYF. CDR3 in DNA: TGTGCCAGCAGCTCAACTAGCGGGGGGACAGATACGCAGTATTTT.

This clone was counted only a few times. This chain uses TRBV5-1 with TRBJ1-3; the match to TRBD1 covers 7 bases. From germline, CDR1 is SGHRS and CDR2 YFSETQ. The CDR3 length is 17 residues. Trimming took 1 base from V and 1 from J; bases not matched to a gene: 8. CDR3 sequence reads: CASSLRRQGESGNTIYF. The CDR3 coding sequence is TGCGCCAGCAGCTTGCGTCGTCAGGGGGAGTCTGGAAACACCATATATTTT.

V gene TRBV19 combines with J gene TRBJ2-1; unclear D gene. This CDR3 contains 15 residues. Germline CDR1 reads LNHDA; CDR2 reads SQIVND (reference sequence). With 7 bases removed from V and 4 bases from J, the gap between germline ends came to 17 bases. The CDR3 spells CASNIEGHGYNEQFF. In DNA form, the CDR3 reads TGTGCCAGTAACATTGAAGGTCACGGATACAATGAGCAGTTCTTC.

The rearrangement uses TRBV5-6 and TRBJ1-6; 7 bases align to TRBD1. The CDR3 has 14 amino acids. Unmatched junction bases numbered 6, after V lost 2 bases and J lost 10 bases. CDR1 and CDR2 (germline): SGHDT, YYEEEE. CDR3 amino acids: CASSFSTGVSPLHF. CDR3 DNA sequence: TGTGCCAGCAGCTTTAGTACAGGGGTATCACCCCTCCACTTT. Variable domain in full (rest from reference TRBV5-6 and TRBJ1-6): DAGVTQSPTHLIKTRGQQVTLRCSPKSGHDTVSWYQQALGQGPQFIFQYYEEEERQRGNFPDRFSGHQFPNYSSELNVNALLLGDSALYLCASSFSTGVSPLHFGNGTRLTVT.

J is TRBJ2-1 and V is TRBV7-6; TRBD2 might be the D (5 bases). Trimming took off 5 bases at V and 9 bases at J, with 14 bases between the two ends. The CDR3 consists of 13 residues. CDR1 and CDR2 from the germline V gene are SGHVS and FNYEAQ. In DNA, the CDR3 is TGTGCCAGCAGCGCAAGGTCTCGGGGTGAGCAGTTCTTC. Translated: CASSARSRGEQFF.

The rearrangement links TRBV4-1 to TRBJ1-2; 7 positions agree with TRBD1. This CDR3 has 14 residues. Germline V lookup: CDR1 MGHRA, CDR2 YSYEKL. The V gene end was trimmed by 5 bases and the J gene end by 4 bases; junction bases not matched to a gene: 7. CDR3 DNA: TGCGCCAGCAGCGAGCCAGGGGGTCGCTATGGCTACACCTTC. Translated, it gives CASSEPGGRYGYTF.

The rearrangement uses TRBV6-5 and TRBJ2-5; D possibly matches TRBD1 or TRBD2 (5 bases each). Germline values: CDR1 MNHEY, CDR2 SVGAGI. There are 14 residues in the CDR3. Trimming took 5 bases from V and 5 from J, leaving 15 bases between them. The DNA for the CDR3 is TGTGCCAGCAGTCTAATTGAAGAGGGGGAGACCCAGTACTTC. Protein: CASSLIEEGETQYF.

This clone turned up a few times. The rearrangement uses TRBV20-1 and TRBJ2-7; D is ambiguous. The V gene lost 5 bases and the J gene lost 6 bases, with 11 bases spanning the gap. Per germline, CDR1 DFQATT and CDR2 SNEGSKA (reference sequence). This CDR3 region has 11 residues. CDR3 nucleotide sequence: TGCAGTGCTCCAATTCGGGCCGAGCAGTACTTC. Amino acids: CSAPIRAEQYF.

V is TRBV9 and J is TRBJ1-2; 7 bases are shared with TRBD1. The CDR3 spans 16 residues. With 0 bases clipped from V and 1 base from J, the junction kept 6 bases outside the gene matches. The germline V gene encodes CDR1 SGDLS and CDR2 YYNGEE. The CDR3: CASSVVRTGDNYGYTF. As DNA, the CDR3 is TGTGCCAGCAGCGTAGTCAGGACAGGAGATAACTATGGCTACACCTTC. Supplemented by reference TRBV9 and TRBJ1-2, the full variable domain reads DSGVTQTPKHLITATGQRVTLRCSPRSGDLSVYWYQQSLDQGLQFLIQYYNGEERAKGNILERFSAQQFPDLHSELNLSSLELGDSALYFCASSVVRTGDNYGYTFGSGTRLTVV.

J is TRBJ2-7 and V is TRBV7-2; maybe TRBD2 (5 bases). The CDR3 runs 13 residues. Germline values: CDR1 SGHTA, CDR2 FQGNSA. V was cut by 2 bases and J by 6 bases, with 11 bases left in between. In DNA, the CDR3 is TGTGCCAGCAGCTTAAAGTTGGGGAGCGAGCAGTACTTC. This sequence encodes CASSLKLGSEQYF.

This chain uses TRBV5-1 with TRBJ2-1; D unresolved. This CDR3 contains 14 residues. Trimming took off 0 bases at V and 0 bases at J, with 4 bases between the two ends. Germline CDR1 is SGHRS and CDR2 is YFSETQ. For the CDR3, the DNA is TGCGCCAGCAGCTTGGAGGGCTCCTACAATGAGCAGTTCTTC. Translated, it gives CASSLEGSYNEQFF.

The rearrangement uses TRBV2 and TRBJ1-2, with 7 positions matching TRBD1. Germline V gives CDR1 SNHLY, CDR2 FYNNEI. With V trimmed by 3 bases and J by 7 bases, 8 bases remained unmatched. This CDR3 comprises 14 residues. In nucleotides, the CDR3 is TGTGCCAGCAGTGAGAGGGGGCAACTTGGTGGCTACACCTTC. It is translated as CASSERGQLGGYTF.

J is TRBJ2-7 and V is TRBV30; the match to TRBD2 covers 10 bases. The CDR3 spans 14 residues. Per germline, CDR1 GTSNPN and CDR2 SVGIG (reference sequence). Germline trimming cut 7 bases from V and 3 bases from J; bases unmatched to any gene: 9. The CDR3 sequence: CASHSSSGGYEQYF. The CDR3 bases are TGTGCCTCCCACTCCTCTAGCGGGGGCTACGAGCAGTACTTC.

This chain uses TRBV6-5 with TRBJ2-2, with D possibly matching TRBD2 (7 bases). This CDR3 spans 15 amino acids. Germline-derived CDR1 and CDR2 are MNHEY and SVGAGI. Trimming cost V 5 bases and J 5 bases, with 15 bases left between them. CDR3 in amino acids: CASSRGGRRTGELFF. The CDR3 DNA reads as TGTGCCAGCAGTAGGGGGGGGAGAAGAACCGGGGAGCTGTTTTTT.

This clone was seen a handful of times. The chain is built from TRBV7-9 and TRBJ2-3; maybe TRBD2 (5 bases). The V and J ends lost 5 bases and 7 bases respectively, with 13 bases between them. This CDR3 comprises 13 residues. Germline assignment: CDR1 SEHNR and CDR2 FQNEAQ (reference sequence). The CDR3 DNA reads as TGTGCCAGCAGCGGGGAGCTCGACCATACGCAGTATTTT. Amino acid sequence: CASSGELDHTQYF.

This clone was picked up a small number of times. The V call is TRBV7-2, the J call TRBJ2-6; D ambiguous. The CDR3 has 12 residues. Germline V gives CDR1 SGHTA, CDR2 FQGNSA. The V and J ends lost 4 bases and 2 bases respectively, with 0 bases between them. The CDR3 nucleotides are TGTGCCAGCAGCTCTGGGGCCAACGTCCTGACTTTC. Its protein product is CASSSGANVLTF.

The rearrangement joins TRBV7-8 to TRBJ2-3; 7 bases match TRBD1. CDR1 is SGHVS, CDR2 FQNEAQ, per germline. The CDR3 spans 14 residues. The ends lost 5 bases at V and 7 bases at J; junction bases unmatched: 9. DNA for the CDR3: TGTGCCAGCAGCCCAGGGGGTAGGGGTTATACGCAGTATTTT. It codes for CASSPGGRGYTQYF.

The V and J genes are TRBV5-4 and TRBJ1-2; D call uncertain. V lost 6 bases and J 4 bases, leaving 7 bases between the germline ends. Germline assignment: CDR1 SGHNT and CDR2 YYREEE (reference sequence). This CDR3 spans 11 amino acids. The CDR3 DNA reads TGTGCCAGCAATATTATCTATGGCTACACCTTC. It specifies CASNIIYGYTF.

This chain joins TRBV4-1 and TRBJ1-6; 7 bases agree with TRBD1. The CDR3 sequence is 14 residues long. V lost 3 bases and J lost 9; bases outside the gene matches: 5. Looked up from germline, CDR1 is MGHRA and CDR2 is YSYEKL. CDR3 DNA sequence: TGCGCCAGCAGCCAGGCAGGGGGGGGTTCACCCCTCCACTTT. Its protein is CASSQAGGGSPLHF.